This T cell receptor (beta chain) was sequenced for a study of regulatory T cells in long-lasting Graves disease. V shed 2 bases and J 2 bases; nucleotides not matched to a gene: 6. This CDR3 is 16 amino acids long. Looked up from germline, CDR1 is SEHNR and CDR2 is FQNEAQ (reference sequence). Regarding this clonotype: The antigen remains unidentified.

Time point in this sample: persistent/refractory GD, antithyroid drugs over 5 years with positive TRAb. Researchers made the TCR library from RNA that was extracted from PBMCs. Staff took approximately 9.9 milliliters of peripheral blood and put it into EDTA tubes. Building of the TCR beta libraries involved iRepertoire HTBI primers and Arm-PCR of CDR3 regions. TCRdb re-analysed the multiplex PCR reads in MiXCR, keeping a single row per CDR3 protein. The top ten hold 40% to 50% of the sample, which has 500,000 to 700,000 distinct CDR3 sequences, 25% to 35% seen once. The study's findings and limits: It was in persistent disease that TRBV28, TRBJ1-2 and TRBJ2-5 were favored. Those with persistent disease had in common more public clonotypes (2,741) than new patients (roughly 1,000).

This chain uses TRBV7-9 with TRBJ1-5; 7 nucleotides match TRBD1. The TCR comes from a female donor with Graves disease. The input for sequencing was peripheral blood mononuclear cells (PBMCs), taken when the disease was refractory, from a patient treated with antithyroid drugs. The CDR3 bases are TGTGCCAGCAGCTTAAACAGGGGAATGGGCAATCAGCCCCAGCATTTT. It is translated as CASSLNRGMGNQPQHF.